This TCR beta chain derives from a study of cytomegalovirus exposure and HLA in healthy donors. The length of the CDR3 is 13 residues. Germline CDR1 is SNHLY and CDR2 is FYNNEI. Trimming removed 2 bases from V and 6 bases from J; junction bases left unmatched: 3. PCR employed 60 Vbeta and 13 Jbeta primers. Sequencing was performed with immunoSEQ multiplex PCR; in TCRdb, only in-frame clones are kept and a portion is missing. Seen here are about 150,000 clones, 84% observed once, and the top ten hold 0.38%. The source of this sequence is a boy aged 2 to 10 in good health and CMV-seronegative. This chain connects TRBV2 to TRBJ2-7; TRBD1 aligns across 8 bases. Sequenced material: PBMCs. The CDR3 DNA is TGTGCCAGCAGTGAATCCGGACAGGGCGAGCAGTACTTC. Translated: CASSESGQGEQYF.